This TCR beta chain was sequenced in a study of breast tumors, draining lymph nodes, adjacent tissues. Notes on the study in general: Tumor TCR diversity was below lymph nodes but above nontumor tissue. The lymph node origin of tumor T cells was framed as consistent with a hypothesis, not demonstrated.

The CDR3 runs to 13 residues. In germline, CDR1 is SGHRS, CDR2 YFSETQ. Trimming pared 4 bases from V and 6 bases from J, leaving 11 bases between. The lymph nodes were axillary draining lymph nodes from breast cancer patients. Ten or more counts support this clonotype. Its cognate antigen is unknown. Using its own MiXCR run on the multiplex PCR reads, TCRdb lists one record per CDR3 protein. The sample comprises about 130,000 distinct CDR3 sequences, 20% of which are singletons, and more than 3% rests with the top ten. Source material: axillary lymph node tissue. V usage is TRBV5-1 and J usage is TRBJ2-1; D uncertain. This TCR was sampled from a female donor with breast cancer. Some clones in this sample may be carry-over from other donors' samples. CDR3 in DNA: TGCGCCAGCAGCCCACCGAACGGCAATGAGCAGTTCTTC. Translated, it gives CASSPPNGNEQFF. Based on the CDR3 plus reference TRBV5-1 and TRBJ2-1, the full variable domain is KAGVTQTPRYLIKTRGQQVTLSCSPISGHRSVSWYQQTPGQGLQFLFEYFSETQRNKGNFPGRFSGRQFSNSRSEMNVSTLELGDSALYLCASSPPNGNEQFFGPGTRLTVL.